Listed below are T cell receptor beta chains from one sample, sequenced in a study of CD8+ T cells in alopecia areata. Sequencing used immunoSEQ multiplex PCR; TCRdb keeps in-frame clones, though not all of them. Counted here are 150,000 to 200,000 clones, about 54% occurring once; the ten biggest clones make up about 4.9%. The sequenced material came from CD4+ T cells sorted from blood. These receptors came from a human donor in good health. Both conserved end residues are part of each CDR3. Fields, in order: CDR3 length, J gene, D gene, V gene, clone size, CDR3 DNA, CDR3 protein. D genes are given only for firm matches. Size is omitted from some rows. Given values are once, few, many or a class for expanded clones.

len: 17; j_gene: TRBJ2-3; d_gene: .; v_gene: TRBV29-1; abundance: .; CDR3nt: TGCAGCGTTGACGGCGAGGGAAACTCTGGAAGCACAGATACGCAGTATTTT; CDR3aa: CSVDGEGNSGSTDTQYF
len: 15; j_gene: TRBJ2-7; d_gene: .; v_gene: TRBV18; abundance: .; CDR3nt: TGTGCCAGCTCACCCGGACCGACCCCCTCCTACGAGCAGTACTTC; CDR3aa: CASSPGPTPSYEQYF
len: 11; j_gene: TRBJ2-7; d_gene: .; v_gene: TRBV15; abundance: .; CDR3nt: TGTGCCACGTCCGCGAACTACGAGCAGTACTTC; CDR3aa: CATSANYEQYF
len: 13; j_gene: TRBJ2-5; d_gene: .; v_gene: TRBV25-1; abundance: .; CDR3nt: TGTGCCAGCAGTGGGGACTTCGCAGAGACCCAGTACTTC; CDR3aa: CASSGDFAETQYF
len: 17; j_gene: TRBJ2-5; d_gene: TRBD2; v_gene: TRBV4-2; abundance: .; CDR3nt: TGTGCCAGCAGCCAAGCAGTCCTCACTAGCGGGGTGGCGACCCAGTACTTC; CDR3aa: CASSQAVLTSGVATQYF
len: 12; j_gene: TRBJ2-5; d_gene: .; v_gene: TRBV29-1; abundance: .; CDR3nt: TGCAGCGCCCAGGGGTTAGGAGAGACCCAGTACTTC; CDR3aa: CSAQGLGETQYF
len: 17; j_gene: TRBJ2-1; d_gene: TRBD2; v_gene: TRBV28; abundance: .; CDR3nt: TGTGCCAGCAGTCCCAAACCCAGCGGGAGAATCTACAATGAGCAGTTCTTC; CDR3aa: CASSPKPSGRIYNEQFF
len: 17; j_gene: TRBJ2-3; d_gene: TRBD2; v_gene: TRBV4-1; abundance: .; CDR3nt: TGCGCCAGCAGCCAAGATTTAGCGGGAGTTAGGTCAGATACGCAGTATTTT; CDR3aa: CASSQDLAGVRSDTQYF
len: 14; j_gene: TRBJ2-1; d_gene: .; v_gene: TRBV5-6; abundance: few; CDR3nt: TGTGCCAGCAGCTTGGAGTCCGCTAGCGATGAGCAGTTCTTC; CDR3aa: CASSLESASDEQFF
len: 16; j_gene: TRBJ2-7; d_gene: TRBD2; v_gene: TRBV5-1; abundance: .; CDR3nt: TGCGCCAGCAGCTGGGGACTCGGGAGGTCTTCCTACGAGCAGTACTTC; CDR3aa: CASSWGLGRSSYEQYF
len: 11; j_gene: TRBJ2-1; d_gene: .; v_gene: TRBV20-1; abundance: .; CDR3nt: TGCAGCGGAGGGGGGCTCAGCGAGCAGTTCTTC; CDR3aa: CSGGGLSEQFF
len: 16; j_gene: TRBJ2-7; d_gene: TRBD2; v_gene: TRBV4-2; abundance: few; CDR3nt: TGTGCCAGCAGCCAAGCCTTAGCGGGATTAACCTACGAGCAGTACTTC; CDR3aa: CASSQALAGLTYEQYF
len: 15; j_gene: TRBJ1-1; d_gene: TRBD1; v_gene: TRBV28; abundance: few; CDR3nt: TGTGCCAGCAGTTTACTGGGGACAGGCAGGACTGAAGCTTTCTTT; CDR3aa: CASSLLGTGRTEAFF
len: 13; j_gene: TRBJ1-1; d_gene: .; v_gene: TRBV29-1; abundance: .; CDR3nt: TGCAGCGTTGAAGCGGGACTCGCCCCGGCAGCTTTCTTT; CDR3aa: CSVEAGLAPAAFF